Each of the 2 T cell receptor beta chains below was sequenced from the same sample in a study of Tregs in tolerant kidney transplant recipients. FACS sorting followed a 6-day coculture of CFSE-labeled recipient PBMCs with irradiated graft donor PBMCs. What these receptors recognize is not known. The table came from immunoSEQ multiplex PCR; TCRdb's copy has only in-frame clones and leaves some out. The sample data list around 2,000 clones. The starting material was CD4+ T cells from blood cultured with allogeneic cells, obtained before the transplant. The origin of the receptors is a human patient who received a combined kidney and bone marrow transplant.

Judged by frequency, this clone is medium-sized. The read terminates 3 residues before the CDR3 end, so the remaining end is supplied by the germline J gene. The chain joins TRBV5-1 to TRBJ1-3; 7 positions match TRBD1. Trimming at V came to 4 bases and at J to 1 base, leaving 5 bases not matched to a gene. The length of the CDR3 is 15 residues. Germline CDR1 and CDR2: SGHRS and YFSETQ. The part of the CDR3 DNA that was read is TGCGCCAGCAGCATCGGACAGGCTTCTGGAAACACC. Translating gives CASSIGQASGNT. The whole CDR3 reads CASSIGQASGNTIYF.

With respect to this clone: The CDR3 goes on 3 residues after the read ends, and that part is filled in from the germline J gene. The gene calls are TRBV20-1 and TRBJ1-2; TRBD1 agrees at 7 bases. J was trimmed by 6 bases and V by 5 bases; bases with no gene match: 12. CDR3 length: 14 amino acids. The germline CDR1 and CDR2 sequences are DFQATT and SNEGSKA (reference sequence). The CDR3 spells CSAGRQGGTDGYTF. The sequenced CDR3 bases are TGCAGTGCTGGACGACAGGGAGGAACTGATGGC.